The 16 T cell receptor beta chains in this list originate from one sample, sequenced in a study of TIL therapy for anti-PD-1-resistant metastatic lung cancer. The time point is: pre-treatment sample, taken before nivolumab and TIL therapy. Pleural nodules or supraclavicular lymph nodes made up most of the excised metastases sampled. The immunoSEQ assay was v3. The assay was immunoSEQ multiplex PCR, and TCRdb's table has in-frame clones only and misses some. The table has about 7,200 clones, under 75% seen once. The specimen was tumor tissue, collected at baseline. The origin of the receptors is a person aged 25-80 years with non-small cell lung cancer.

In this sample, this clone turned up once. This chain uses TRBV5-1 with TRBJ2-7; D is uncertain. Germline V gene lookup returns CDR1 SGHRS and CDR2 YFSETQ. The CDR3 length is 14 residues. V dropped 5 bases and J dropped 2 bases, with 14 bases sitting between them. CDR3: CASSSGLMAYEQYF. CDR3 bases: TGCGCCAGCAGTTCCGGGCTTATGGCCTACGAGCAGTACTTC. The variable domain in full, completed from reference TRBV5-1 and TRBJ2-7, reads KAGVTQTPRYLIKTRGQQVTLSCSPISGHRSVSWYQQTPGQGLQFLFEYFSETQRNKGNFPGRFSGRQFSNSRSEMNVSTLELGDSALYLCASSSGLMAYEQYFGPGTRLTVT.

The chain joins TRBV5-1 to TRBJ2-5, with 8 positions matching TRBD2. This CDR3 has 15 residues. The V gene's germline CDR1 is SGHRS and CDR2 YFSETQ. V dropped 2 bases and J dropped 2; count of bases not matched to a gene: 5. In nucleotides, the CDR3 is TGCGCCAGCAGCTTCGGCACTAGCGGTCAAGAGACCCAGTACTTC. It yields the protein CASSFGTSGQETQYF.

The CDR3 is CASSPGWGAGNTEAFF. The CDR3 DNA reads TGCGCCAGCAGCCCTGGATGGGGGGCGGGGAACACTGAAGCTTTCTTT. The rearrangement links TRBV4-1 to TRBJ1-1; tentative D call: TRBD1 (6 bases). There are 16 residues in the CDR3. Germline V CDR1 and CDR2: MGHRA, YSYEKL. The germline V and J ends were trimmed by 4 bases and 1 base, with 16 bases remaining between them.

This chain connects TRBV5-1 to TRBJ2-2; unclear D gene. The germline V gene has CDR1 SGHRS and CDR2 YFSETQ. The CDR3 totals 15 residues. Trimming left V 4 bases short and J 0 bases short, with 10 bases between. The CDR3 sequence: CASSPLTSNTGELFF. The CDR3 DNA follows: TGCGCCAGCAGCCCCTTGACTTCGAACACCGGGGAGCTGTTTTTT.

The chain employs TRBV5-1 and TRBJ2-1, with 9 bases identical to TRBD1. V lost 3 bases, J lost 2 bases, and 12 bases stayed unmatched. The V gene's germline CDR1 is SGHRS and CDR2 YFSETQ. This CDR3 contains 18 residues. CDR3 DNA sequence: TGCGCCAGCAGCTCTTATGACAGTAGGACAGGGGCCTACAATGAGCAGTTCTTC. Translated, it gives CASSSYDSRTGAYNEQFF.

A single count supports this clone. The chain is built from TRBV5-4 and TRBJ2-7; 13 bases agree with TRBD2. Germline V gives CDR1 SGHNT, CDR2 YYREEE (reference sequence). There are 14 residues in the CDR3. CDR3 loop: CASSPPPLAGGSQV. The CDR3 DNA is TGTGCCAGCAGCCCCCCCCCACTAGCGGGGGGGTCCCAGGTC.

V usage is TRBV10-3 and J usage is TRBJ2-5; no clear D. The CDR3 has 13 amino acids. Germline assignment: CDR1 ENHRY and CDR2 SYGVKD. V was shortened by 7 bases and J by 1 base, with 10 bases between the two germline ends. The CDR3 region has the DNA TGTGCCATCACGTCCAACCCCCAAGAGACCCAGTACTTC. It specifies CAITSNPQETQYF.

CDR3 loop: CASSLDRVREKLFF. The CDR3 bases are TGTGCCAGCAGCCTGGACAGGGTACGGGAAAAACTGTTTTTT. The chain couples TRBV28 to TRBJ1-4, with 8 bases that match TRBD1. With 6 bases clipped from V and 8 bases from J, the junction kept 8 bases outside the gene matches. The germline gives CDR1 MDHEN, CDR2 SYDVKM. The length of the CDR3 is 14 residues.

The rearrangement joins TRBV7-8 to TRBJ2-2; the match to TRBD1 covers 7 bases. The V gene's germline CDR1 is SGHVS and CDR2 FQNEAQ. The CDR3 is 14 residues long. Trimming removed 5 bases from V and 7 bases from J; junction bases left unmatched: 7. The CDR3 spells CASSRRQGVGELFF. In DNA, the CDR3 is TGTGCCAGCAGCAGGAGACAGGGCGTCGGGGAGCTGTTTTTT.

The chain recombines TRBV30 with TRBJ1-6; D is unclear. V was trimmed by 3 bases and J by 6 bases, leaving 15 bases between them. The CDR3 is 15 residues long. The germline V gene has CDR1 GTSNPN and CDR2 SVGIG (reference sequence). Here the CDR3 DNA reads TGTGCCTGGAGGGTTTTCGGGCAGGCTAATTCACCCCTCCACTTT. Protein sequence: CAWRVFGQANSPLHF. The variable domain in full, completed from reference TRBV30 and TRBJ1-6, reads SQTIHQWPATLVQPVGSPLSLECTVEGTSNPNLYWYRQAAGRGLQLLFYSVGIGQISSEVPQNLSASRPQDRQFILSSKKLLLSDSGFYLCAWRVFGQANSPLHFGNGTRLTVT.

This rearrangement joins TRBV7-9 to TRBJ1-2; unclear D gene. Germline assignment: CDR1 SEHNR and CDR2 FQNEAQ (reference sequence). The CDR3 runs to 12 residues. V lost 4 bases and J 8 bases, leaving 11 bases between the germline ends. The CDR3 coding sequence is TGTGCCAGCAGCTCGTTAGGATACGGCTACACCTTC. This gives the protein CASSSLGYGYTF.

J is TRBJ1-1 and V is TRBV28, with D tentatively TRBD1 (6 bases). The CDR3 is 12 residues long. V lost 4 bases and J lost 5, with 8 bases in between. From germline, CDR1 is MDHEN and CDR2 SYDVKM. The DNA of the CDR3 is TGTGCCAGCAGTTCAGGGGATACTGAAGCTTTCTTT. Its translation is CASSSGDTEAFF.

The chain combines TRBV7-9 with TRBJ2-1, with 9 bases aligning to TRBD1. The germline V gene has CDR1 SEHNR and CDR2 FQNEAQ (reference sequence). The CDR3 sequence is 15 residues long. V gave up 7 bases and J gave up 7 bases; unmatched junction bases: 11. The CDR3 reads CASMDTGQGGNEQFF. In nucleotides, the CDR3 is TGTGCCAGCATGGACACGGGACAGGGAGGAAATGAGCAGTTCTTC.

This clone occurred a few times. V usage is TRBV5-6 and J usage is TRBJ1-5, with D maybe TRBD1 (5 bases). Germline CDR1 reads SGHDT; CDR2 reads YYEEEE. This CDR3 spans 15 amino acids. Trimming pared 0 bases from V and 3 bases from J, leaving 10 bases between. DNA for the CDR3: TGTGCCAGCAGCTTGGCCGGGGCTTCCAATCAGCCCCAGCATTTT. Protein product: CASSLAGASNQPQHF.

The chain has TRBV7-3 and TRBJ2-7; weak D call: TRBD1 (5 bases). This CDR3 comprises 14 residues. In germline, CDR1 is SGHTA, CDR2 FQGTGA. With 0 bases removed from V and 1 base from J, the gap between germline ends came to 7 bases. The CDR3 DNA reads TGTGCCAGCAGCTTAACGGCAGGGTCCTACGAGCAGTACTTC. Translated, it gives CASSLTAGSYEQYF. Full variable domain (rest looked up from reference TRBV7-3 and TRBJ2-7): GAGVSQTPSNKVTEKGKYVELRCDPISGHTALYWYRQSLGQGPEFLIYFQGTGAADDSGLPNDRFFAVRPEGSVSTLKIQRTERGDSAVYLCASSLTAGSYEQYFGPGTRLTVT.

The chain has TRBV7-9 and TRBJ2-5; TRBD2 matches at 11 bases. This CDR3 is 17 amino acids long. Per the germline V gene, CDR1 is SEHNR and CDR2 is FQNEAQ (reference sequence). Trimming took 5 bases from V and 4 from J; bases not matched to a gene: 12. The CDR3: CASSPRASGRIGETQYF. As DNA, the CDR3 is TGTGCCAGCAGCCCTCGGGCTAGCGGGAGGATCGGAGAGACCCAGTACTTC.